These T cell receptor beta chains were read from a single sample in a study of OX40 agonist ivuxolimab in advanced cancers. Clones were read by immunoSEQ multiplex PCR, and TCRdb kept only the in-frame ones, dropping some. The profile shows 40,000 to 60,000 clones, 88% of them singletons. The sequencing here drew on CD4+ or CD8+ T cells sorted from blood, taken in a trial of the OX40 agonist ivuxolimab. These receptors originate from an adult with an advanced solid tumor such as melanoma, head and neck, liver or kidney cancer. The CDR3 runs from the conserved cysteine through the conserved F or W. A D gene is named only where the DNA matches it firmly. Clone sizes are given selectively: once, few, many, or a class where the clone is expanded.

D: NA; size: NA; J: TRBJ1-1; V: TRBV7-9; CDR3: CASTGPANTEAFF; DNA: TGTGCCAGCACCGGCCCGGCGAACACTGAAGCTTTCTTT
D: NA; size: few; J: TRBJ1-1; V: TRBV28; CDR3: CASSVMNTEAFF; DNA: TGTGCCAGCAGTGTAATGAACACTGAAGCTTTCTTT
D: NA; size: NA; J: TRBJ1-5; V: TRBV5-1; CDR3: CASSLAGDSNQPQHF; DNA: TGCGCCAGCAGCTTGGCCGGGGATAGCAATCAGCCCCAGCATTTT
D: NA; size: NA; J: TRBJ2-1; V: TRBV4-2; CDR3: CASSQGRTGQFF; DNA: TGTGCCAGCAGCCAAGGTCGGACGGGGCAGTTCTTC
D: TRBD2; size: NA; J: TRBJ2-2; V: TRBV6-5; CDR3: CASSYRGVQTGELFF; DNA: TGTGCCAGCAGTTACCGGGGGGTGCAAACCGGGGAGCTGTTTTTT
D: NA; size: NA; J: TRBJ2-3; V: TRBV28; CDR3: CASSFTTDTQYF; DNA: TGTGCCAGCAGTTTCACTACAGATACGCAGTATTTT
D: TRBD1; size: NA; J: TRBJ1-2; V: TRBV6-1; CDR3: CASRTGEGYGYTF; DNA: TGTGCCAGCAGGACAGGGGAGGGCTATGGCTACACCTTC
D: NA; size: NA; J: TRBJ2-3; V: TRBV10-3; CDR3: CAIGRRDWDTDTQYF; DNA: TGTGCCATCGGGAGACGGGACTGGGACACAGATACGCAGTATTTT
D: NA; size: NA; J: TRBJ2-7; V: TRBV7-9; CDR3: CASSHGGVSYEQYF; DNA: TGTGCCAGCAGCCATGGGGGAGTTAGCTACGAGCAGTACTTC
D: NA; size: NA; J: TRBJ2-3; V: TRBV5-1; CDR3: CASSPRPGEVGTDTQYF; DNA: TGCGCCAGCAGCCCAAGACCGGGGGAGGTGGGCACAGATACGCAGTATTTT
D: NA; size: NA; J: TRBJ1-2; V: TRBV27; CDR3: CASKLTLGTYGYTF; DNA: TGTGCCAGCAAACTGACTCTGGGTACCTATGGCTACACCTTC
D: NA; size: NA; J: TRBJ2-7; V: TRBV19; CDR3: CASSILLETYEQYF; DNA: TGTGCCAGTAGTATCTTGCTAGAAACCTACGAGCAGTACTTC
D: NA; size: NA; J: TRBJ2-5; V: TRBV6-1; CDR3: CASSPSRVETQYF; DNA: TGTGCCAGCAGTCCCTCGAGGGTCGAGACCCAGTACTTC
D: NA; size: NA; J: TRBJ2-7; V: TRBV2; CDR3: CASSYGTAGQYF; DNA: TGTGCCAGCAGTTACGGGACCGCAGGGCAGTACTTC
D: NA; size: NA; J: TRBJ1-6; V: TRBV19; CDR3: CASSIGPGRNSPLHF; DNA: TGTGCCAGTAGTATAGGTCCAGGGCGGAATTCACCCCTCCACTTT
D: NA; size: NA; J: TRBJ2-1; V: TRBV5-6; CDR3: CASGGIVEQFF; DNA: TGTGCCAGCGGAGGGATCGTTGAGCAGTTCTTC
D: NA; size: once; J: TRBJ1-1; V: TRBV14; CDR3: CASSHHGGGTEAFF; DNA: TGTGCCAGCAGTCATCATGGGGGGGGCACTGAAGCTTTCTTT
D: NA; size: NA; J: TRBJ1-5; V: TRBV28; CDR3: CASSVPGSNQPQHF; DNA: TGTGCCAGCAGTGTTCCAGGAAGCAATCAGCCCCAGCATTTT
D: TRBD1; size: NA; J: TRBJ1-1; V: TRBV5-1; CDR3: CASSLGLGGRYTEAFF; DNA: TGCGCCAGCAGCTTGGGGTTAGGGGGCAGATACACTGAAGCTTTCTTT
D: NA; size: NA; J: TRBJ2-7; V: TRBV9; CDR3: CASSVEQNSYEQYF; DNA: TGTGCCAGCAGCGTAGAACAGAACTCCTACGAGCAGTACTTC
D: NA; size: NA; J: TRBJ1-5; V: TRBV28; CDR3: CASTPPQHF; DNA: TGTGCCAGCACCCCTCCCCAGCATTTT
D: TRBD2; size: NA; J: TRBJ2-3; V: TRBV5-4; CDR3: CASSSGSTDTQYF; DNA: TGTGCCAGCAGTAGCGGGAGCACAGATACGCAGTATTTT
D: NA; size: NA; J: TRBJ2-3; V: TRBV30; CDR3: CACLIGTDTQYF; DNA: TGTGCCTGTCTGATTGGGACAGATACGCAGTATTTT
D: TRBD1; size: NA; J: TRBJ2-3; V: TRBV19; CDR3: CASSPQRGRGGDTQYF; DNA: TGTGCCAGTAGTCCCCAGAGGGGGCGAGGTGGAGATACGCAGTATTTT
D: NA; size: medium-sized; J: TRBJ2-7; V: TRBV19; CDR3: CATEGESYEQYF; DNA: TGTGCCACTGAGGGGGAATCCTACGAGCAGTACTTC
D: TRBD2; size: NA; J: TRBJ2-3; V: TRBV28; CDR3: CASSLFKLAGAEDTQYF; DNA: TGTGCCAGCAGTTTATTTAAACTAGCGGGAGCAGAAGATACGCAGTATTTT
D: NA; size: NA; J: TRBJ2-7; V: TRBV19; CDR3: CATRDVFYEQYF; DNA: TGTGCCACCCGAGACGTATTCTACGAGCAGTACTTC
D: NA; size: NA; J: TRBJ2-1; V: TRBV5-1; CDR3: CASSAHQVGVEQFF; DNA: TGCGCCAGCAGCGCCCACCAGGTGGGGGTGGAGCAGTTCTTC
D: NA; size: NA; J: TRBJ1-5; V: TRBV2; CDR3: CASEMEGTYQPQHF; DNA: TGTGCCAGCGAAATGGAGGGAACCTATCAGCCCCAGCATTTT
D: TRBD1; size: NA; J: TRBJ2-1; V: TRBV2; CDR3: CASRSGTVNPGEQFF; DNA: TGTGCCAGCAGGTCCGGGACAGTAAATCCAGGTGAGCAGTTCTTC
D: TRBD1; size: NA; J: TRBJ1-2; V: TRBV29-1; CDR3: CSVEAGQGDYGYTF; DNA: TGCAGCGTTGAGGCGGGTCAGGGGGATTATGGCTACACCTTC
D: NA; size: NA; J: TRBJ2-7; V: TRBV5-1; CDR3: CASSLDEGNYEQYF; DNA: TGCGCCAGCAGCTTGGATGAAGGAAACTACGAGCAGTACTTC
D: NA; size: NA; J: TRBJ1-3; V: TRBV6-5; CDR3: CASSYKGESGNTIYF; DNA: TGTGCCAGCAGTTACAAGGGGGAGAGTGGAAACACCATATATTTT
D: NA; size: NA; J: TRBJ1-2; V: TRBV7-2; CDR3: CASSLQNYGYTF; DNA: TGTGCCAGCAGCTTACAAAACTATGGCTACACCTTC
D: NA; size: NA; J: TRBJ2-1; V: TRBV19; CDR3: CASSSGAMDFNEQFF; DNA: TGTGCCAGTAGCAGTGGGGCTATGGATTTCAATGAGCAGTTCTTC